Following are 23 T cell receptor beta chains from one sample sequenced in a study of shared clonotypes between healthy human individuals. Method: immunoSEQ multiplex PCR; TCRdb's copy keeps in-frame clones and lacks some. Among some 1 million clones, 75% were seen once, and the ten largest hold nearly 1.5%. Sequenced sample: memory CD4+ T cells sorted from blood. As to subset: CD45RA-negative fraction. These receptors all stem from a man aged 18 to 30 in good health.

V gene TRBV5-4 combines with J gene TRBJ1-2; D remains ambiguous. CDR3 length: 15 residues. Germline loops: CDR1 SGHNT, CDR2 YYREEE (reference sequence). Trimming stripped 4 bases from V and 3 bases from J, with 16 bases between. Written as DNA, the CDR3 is TGTGCCAGCAGCACCCGGACGGCCAGCTACTATGGCTACACCTTC. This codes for CASSTRTASYYGYTF.

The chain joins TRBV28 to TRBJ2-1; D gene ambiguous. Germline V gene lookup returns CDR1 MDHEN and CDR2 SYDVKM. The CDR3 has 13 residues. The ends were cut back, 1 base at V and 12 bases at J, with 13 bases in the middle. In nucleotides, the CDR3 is TGTGCCAGCAGTTTATTTCGGATCCGGGCGCAGTTCTTC. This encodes CASSLFRIRAQFF.

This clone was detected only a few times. The chain's CDR3 is CAWTGQGKGEKLFF. CDR3 coding DNA: TGTGCCTGGACGGGACAGGGCAAGGGTGAAAAACTGTTTTTT. The rearrangement links TRBV30 to TRBJ1-4, with 9 nucleotides matching TRBD1. Germline CDR1 GTSNPN, CDR2 SVGIG (reference sequence). The CDR3 is made up of 14 amino acids. Trimming at V came to 4 bases and at J to 7 bases, leaving 7 bases not matched to a gene.

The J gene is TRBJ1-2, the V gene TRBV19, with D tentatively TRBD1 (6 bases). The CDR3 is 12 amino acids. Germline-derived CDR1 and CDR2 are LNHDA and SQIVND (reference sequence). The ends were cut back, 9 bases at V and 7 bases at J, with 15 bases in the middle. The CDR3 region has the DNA TGTGCCAGCTCCAACAGGGCAGGTGGCTACACCTTC. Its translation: CASSNRAGGYTF.

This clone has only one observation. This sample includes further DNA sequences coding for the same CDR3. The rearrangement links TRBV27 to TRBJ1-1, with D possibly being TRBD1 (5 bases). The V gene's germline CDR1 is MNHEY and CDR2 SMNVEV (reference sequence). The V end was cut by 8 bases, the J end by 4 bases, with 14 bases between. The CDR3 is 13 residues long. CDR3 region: CASRTRGGTEAFF. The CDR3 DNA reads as TGTGCCAGCCGAACTAGGGGCGGCACTGAAGCTTTCTTT.

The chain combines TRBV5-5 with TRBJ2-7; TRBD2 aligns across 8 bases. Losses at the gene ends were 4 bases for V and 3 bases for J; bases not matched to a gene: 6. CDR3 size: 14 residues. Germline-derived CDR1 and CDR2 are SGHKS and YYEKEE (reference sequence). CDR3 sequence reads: CASSPGTRVYEQYF. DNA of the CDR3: TGTGCCAGCAGCCCCGGGACTAGAGTCTACGAGCAGTACTTC.

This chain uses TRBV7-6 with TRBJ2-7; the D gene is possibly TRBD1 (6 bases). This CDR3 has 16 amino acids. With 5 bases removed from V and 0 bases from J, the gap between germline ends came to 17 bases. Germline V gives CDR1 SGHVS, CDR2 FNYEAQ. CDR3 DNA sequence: TGTGCCAGCAGCCCAGGGGTTATAGGTTCCTCCTACGAGCAGTACTTC. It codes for CASSPGVIGSSYEQYF. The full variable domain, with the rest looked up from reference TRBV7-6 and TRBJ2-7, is GAGVSQSPRYKVTKRGQDVALRCDPISGHVSLYWYRQALGQGPEFLTYFNYEAQQDKSGLPNDRFSAERPEGSISTLTIQRTEQRDSAMYRCASSPGVIGSSYEQYFGPGTRLTVT.

CDR3 nucleotides: TGTGCCAGCCTGGTCCTCTCCTACAATGAGCAGTTCTTC. It is translated as CASLVLSYNEQFF. This chain connects TRBV2 to TRBJ2-1, with no clear D. Germline V lookup: CDR1 SNHLY, CDR2 FYNNEI. The CDR3 covers 13 residues. With 8 bases removed from V and 0 bases from J, the gap between germline ends came to 8 bases.

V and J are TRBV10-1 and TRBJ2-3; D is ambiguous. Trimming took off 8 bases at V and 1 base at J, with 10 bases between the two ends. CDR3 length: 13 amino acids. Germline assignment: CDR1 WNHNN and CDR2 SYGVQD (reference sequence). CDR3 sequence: CASRGPGTDTQYF. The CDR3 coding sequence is TGCGCCAGCCGAGGTCCCGGCACAGATACGCAGTATTTT.

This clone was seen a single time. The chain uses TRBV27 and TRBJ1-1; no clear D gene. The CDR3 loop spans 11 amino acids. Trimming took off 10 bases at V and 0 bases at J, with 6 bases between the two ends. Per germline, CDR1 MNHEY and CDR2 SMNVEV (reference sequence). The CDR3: CATGMNTEAFF. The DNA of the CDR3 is TGTGCCACCGGTATGAACACTGAAGCTTTCTTT.

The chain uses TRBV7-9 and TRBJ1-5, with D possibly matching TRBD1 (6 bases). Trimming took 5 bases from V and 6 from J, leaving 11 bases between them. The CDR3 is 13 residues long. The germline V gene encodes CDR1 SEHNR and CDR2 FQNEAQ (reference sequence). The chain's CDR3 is CASSTIGGQPQHF. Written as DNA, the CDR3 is TGTGCCAGCAGCACCATAGGGGGTCAGCCCCAGCATTTT. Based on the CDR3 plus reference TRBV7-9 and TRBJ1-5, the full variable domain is DTGVSQNPRHKITKRGQNVTFRCDPISEHNRLYWYRQTLGQGPEFLTYFQNEAQLEKSRLLSDRFSAERPKGSFSTLEIQRTEQGDSAMYLCASSTIGGQPQHFGDGTRLSIL.

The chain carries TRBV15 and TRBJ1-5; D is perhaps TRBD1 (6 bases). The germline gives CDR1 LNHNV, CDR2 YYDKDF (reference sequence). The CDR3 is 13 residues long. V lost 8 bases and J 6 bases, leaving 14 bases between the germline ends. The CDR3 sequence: CATQQGSGQPQHF. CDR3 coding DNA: TGTGCCACCCAACAGGGATCGGGTCAGCCCCAGCATTTT.

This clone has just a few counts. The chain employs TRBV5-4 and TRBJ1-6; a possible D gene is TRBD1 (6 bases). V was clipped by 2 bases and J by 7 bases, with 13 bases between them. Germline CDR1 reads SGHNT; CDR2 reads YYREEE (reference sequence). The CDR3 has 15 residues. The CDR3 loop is CASSFTTGQNSPLHF. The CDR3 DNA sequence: TGTGCCAGCAGCTTCACCACAGGGCAAAATTCACCCCTCCACTTT.

DNA for the CDR3: TGTGCCAGCATCTCGAGCCAGGGTGGAGGGAATCAGCCCCAGCATTTT. Encoded protein: CASISSQGGGNQPQHF. The chain joins TRBV6-6 to TRBJ1-5, with D maybe TRBD1 (5 bases). This CDR3 contains 16 residues. Germline V gene sequence: CDR1 MNHNY, CDR2 SVGAGI (reference sequence). The ends were cut back, 7 bases at V and 4 bases at J, with 20 bases in the middle.

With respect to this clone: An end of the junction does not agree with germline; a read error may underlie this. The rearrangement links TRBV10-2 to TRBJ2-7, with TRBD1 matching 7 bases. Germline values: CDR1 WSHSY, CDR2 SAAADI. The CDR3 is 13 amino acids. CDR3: CARYRDSSSEQYF. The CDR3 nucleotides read TGCGCCAGATACCGGGACAGCTCCTCCGAGCAGTACTTC.

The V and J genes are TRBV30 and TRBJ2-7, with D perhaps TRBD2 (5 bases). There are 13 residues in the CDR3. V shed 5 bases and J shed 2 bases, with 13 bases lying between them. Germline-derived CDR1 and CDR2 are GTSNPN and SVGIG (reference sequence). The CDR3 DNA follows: TGTGCCTGGCGGGGTTCCGGCCCCTACGAGCAGTACTTC. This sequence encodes CAWRGSGPYEQYF.

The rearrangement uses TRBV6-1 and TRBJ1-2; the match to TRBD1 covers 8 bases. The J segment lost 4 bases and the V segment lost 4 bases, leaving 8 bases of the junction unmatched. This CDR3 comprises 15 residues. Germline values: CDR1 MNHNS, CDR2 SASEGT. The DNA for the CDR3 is TGTGCCAGCAGTGCAGGGGGCAGGGACCCCTATGGCTACACCTTC. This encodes CASSAGGRDPYGYTF.

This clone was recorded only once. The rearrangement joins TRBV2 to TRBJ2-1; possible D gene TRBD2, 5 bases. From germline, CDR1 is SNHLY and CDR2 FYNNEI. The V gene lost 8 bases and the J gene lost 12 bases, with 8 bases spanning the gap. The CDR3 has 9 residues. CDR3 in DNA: TGTGCCAGCGGAGGCGGGCAGTTCTTC. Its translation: CASGGGQFF.

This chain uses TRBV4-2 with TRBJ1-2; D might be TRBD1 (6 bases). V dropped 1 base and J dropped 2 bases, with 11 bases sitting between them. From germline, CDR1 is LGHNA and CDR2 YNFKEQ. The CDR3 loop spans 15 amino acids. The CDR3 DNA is TGTGCCAGCAGCCAAGTTTCCGGACAGAACTATGGCTACACCTTC. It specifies CASSQVSGQNYGYTF.

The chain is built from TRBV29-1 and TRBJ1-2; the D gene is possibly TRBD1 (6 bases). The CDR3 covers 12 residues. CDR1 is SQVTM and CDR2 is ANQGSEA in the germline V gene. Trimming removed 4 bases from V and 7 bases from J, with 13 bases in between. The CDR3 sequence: CSVGGQSLGYTF. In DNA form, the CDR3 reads TGCAGCGTTGGAGGACAGTCCCTTGGCTACACCTTC.

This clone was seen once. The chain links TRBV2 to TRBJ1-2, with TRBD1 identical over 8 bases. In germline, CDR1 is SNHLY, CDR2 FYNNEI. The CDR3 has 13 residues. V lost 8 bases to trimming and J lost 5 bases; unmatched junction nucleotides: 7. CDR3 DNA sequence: TGTGCCAGCGGCAGGGGGCATGGGTATGGCTACACCTTC. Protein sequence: CASGRGHGYGYTF.

The CDR3 DNA reads as TGTGCCAGCAGCCCCAGGGGGGGTTGGAAGACCCAGTACTTC. It yields the protein CASSPRGGWKTQYF. The chain has TRBV6-6 and TRBJ2-5; D is tentatively TRBD1 or TRBD2 (7 bases each). Germline V gene sequence: CDR1 MNHNY, CDR2 SVGAGI (reference sequence). The V end was cut by 6 bases, the J end by 6 bases, with 17 bases between. The CDR3 is made up of 14 amino acids.

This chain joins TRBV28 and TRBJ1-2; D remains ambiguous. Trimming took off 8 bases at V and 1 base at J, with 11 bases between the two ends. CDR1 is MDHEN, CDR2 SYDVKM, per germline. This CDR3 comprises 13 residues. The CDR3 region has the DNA TGTGCCAGCGCGACGGGATTTAACTATGGCTACACCTTC. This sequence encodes CASATGFNYGYTF.